One TCR beta chain is described in this entry. Germline CDR1 is MNHEY and CDR2 is SVGEGT. Trimming cost V 2 bases and J 0 bases, with 11 bases left between them. CDR3 length: 15 amino acids. This record belongs to a study of blood T cell repertoires in COVID-19. Assay: immunoSEQ multiplex PCR; the TCRdb copy retains only in-frame clones and omits some. The sample gives about 300,000 clones, approximately 81% of which show up once; 2% to 3% is in the top ten. The receptor's source is a woman in her forties or fifties who had recovered from COVID-19. Source material: PBMCs or T cells enriched from blood (not recorded which). V and J are TRBV6-2 or TRBV6-3 and TRBJ2-7; a weak D match, TRBD2 (7 bases). CDR3: CASSYGAGHSYEQYF. CDR3 DNA: TGTGCCAGCAGTTACGGAGCGGGACACTCCTACGAGCAGTACTTC.